This TCR beta chain was captured in a study of blood T cell repertoires in COVID-19. Some clones are missing from TCRdb's copy, which holds only in-frame ones; the method was immunoSEQ multiplex PCR. This table has about 100,000 clones, about 80% appearing once. The V gene lost 1 base and the J gene lost 5 bases, with 6 bases spanning the gap. The germline V gene encodes CDR1 SGHTA and CDR2 FQGNSA. There are 13 residues in the CDR3. V usage is TRBV7-2 and J usage is TRBJ1-5; no definite D call. The specimen was peripheral blood. This receptor was identified in a woman in her 70s with acute or convalescent COVID-19. In DNA form, the CDR3 reads TGTGCCAGCAGCTTAGACAGCCATCAGCCCCAGCATTTT. Amino acids: CASSLDSHQPQHF.